The entry below describes one T cell receptor beta chain. Its antigen is not identified. Germline V gives CDR1 SGDLS, CDR2 YYNGEE. The V gene lost 4 bases and the J gene lost 3 bases, with 17 bases spanning the gap. This CDR3 is built from 16 residues. Investigators reverse transcribed all isolated RNA, so they sequenced expressed TCRB transcripts. The data were produced by immunoSEQ multiplex PCR, yet TCRdb's version contains in-frame clones alone and is incomplete. This sample has 150,000 or so clones, with roughly 63% found just once. The source of the sample is a study of beta chain features in type 1 diabetes. The study, taken as a whole, reports: Diminished insertions and augmented deletions at VDJ junctions characterized type 1 diabetes patients. TCRB CDR3 length was moderately but significantly reduced in all four CD4+ subsets of Type 1 diabetes patients. Highly expressing activated T cells could be over-counted with a cDNA template. Compared to healthy donors, patients appeared to have naive, central memory and Treg TCRB repertoires that were more alike.

The source material was naive CD4+ T cells from blood. The sequence was collected from a man aged 25-45 years with type 1 diabetes. This chain uses TRBV9 with TRBJ2-1; D uncertain. The CDR3 coding sequence is TGTGCCAGCAGCCCAGACGGACGCATCCTCTACAATGAGCAGTTCTTC. Translation: CASSPDGRILYNEQFF.